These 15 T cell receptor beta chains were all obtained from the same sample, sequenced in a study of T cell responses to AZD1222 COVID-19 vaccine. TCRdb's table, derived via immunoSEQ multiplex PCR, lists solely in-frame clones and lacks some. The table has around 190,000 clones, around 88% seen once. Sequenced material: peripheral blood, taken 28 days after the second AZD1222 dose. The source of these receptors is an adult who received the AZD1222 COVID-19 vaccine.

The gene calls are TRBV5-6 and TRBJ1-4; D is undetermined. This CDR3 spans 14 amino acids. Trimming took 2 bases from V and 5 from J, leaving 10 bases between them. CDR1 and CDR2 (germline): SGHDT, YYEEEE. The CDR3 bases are TGTGCCAGCAGCTTCGGATTCGAGAATGAAAAACTGTTTTTT. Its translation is CASSFGFENEKLFF.

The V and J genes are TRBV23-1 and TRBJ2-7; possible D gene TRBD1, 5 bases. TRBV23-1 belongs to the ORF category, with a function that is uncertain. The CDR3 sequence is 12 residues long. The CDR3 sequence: CGDPPGSYEQYF. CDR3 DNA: TGCGGCGACCCGCCAGGGTCCTACGAGCAGTACTTC.

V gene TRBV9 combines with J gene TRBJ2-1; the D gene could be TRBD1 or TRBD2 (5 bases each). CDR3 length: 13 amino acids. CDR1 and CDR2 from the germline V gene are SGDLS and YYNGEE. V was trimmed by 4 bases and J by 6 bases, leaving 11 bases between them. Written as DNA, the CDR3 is TGTGCCAGCAGCAGGGACGTTCCCAATGAGCAGTTCTTC. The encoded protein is CASSRDVPNEQFF.

CDR3 nucleotides: TGTGCCAGCTCACCACAAAGGGATAGCAATCAGCCCCAGCATTTT. Amino acids: CASSPQRDSNQPQHF. This sequence joins TRBV18 and TRBJ1-5; D is unresolved. Trimming left V 1 base short and J 0 bases short, with 7 bases between. The CDR3 consists of 15 residues. Germline CDR1 reads KGHSH; CDR2 reads LQKENI.

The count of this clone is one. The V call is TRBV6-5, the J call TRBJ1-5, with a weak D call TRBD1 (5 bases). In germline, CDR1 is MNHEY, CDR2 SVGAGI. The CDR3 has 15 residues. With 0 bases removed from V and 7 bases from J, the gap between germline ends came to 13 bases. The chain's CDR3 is CASSYSGQGRQPQHF. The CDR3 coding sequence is TGTGCCAGCAGTTACTCGGGGCAGGGCCGACAGCCCCAGCATTTT.

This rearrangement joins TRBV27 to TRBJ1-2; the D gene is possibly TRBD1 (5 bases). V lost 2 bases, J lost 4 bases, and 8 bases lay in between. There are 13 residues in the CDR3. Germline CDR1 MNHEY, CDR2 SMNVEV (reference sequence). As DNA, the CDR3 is TGTGCCAGCAGTTTAAGTGGGGCCTATGGCTACACCTTC. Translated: CASSLSGAYGYTF.

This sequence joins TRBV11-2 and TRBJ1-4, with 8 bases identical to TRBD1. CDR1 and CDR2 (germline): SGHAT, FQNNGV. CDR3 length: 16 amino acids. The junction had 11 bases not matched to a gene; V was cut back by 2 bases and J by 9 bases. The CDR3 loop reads CASSLSQGGYYQKLFF. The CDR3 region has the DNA TGTGCCAGCAGCTTATCACAGGGGGGGTACTACCAAAAACTGTTTTTT.

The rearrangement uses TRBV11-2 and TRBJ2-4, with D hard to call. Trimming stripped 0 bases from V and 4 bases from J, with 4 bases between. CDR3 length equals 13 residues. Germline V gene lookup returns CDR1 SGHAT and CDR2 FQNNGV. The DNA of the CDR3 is TGTGCCAGCAGCTTAGACAGTAAAAACATTCAGTACTTC. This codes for CASSLDSKNIQYF.

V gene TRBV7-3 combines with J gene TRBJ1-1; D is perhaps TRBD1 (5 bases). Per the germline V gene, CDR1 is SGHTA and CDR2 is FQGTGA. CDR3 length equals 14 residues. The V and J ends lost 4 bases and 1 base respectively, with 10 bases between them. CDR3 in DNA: TGTGCCAGCAGCTCGGGACCTACGAACACTGAAGCTTTCTTT. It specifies CASSSGPTNTEAFF.

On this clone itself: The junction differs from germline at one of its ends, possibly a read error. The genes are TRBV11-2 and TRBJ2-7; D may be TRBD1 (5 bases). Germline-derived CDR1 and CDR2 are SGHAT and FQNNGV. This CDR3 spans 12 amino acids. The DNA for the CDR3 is TGTGCCAGCAACTTAGCCAGGGACGAGCAGTACTTC. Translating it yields CASNLARDEQYF. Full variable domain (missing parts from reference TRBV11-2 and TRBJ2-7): EAGVAQSPRYKIIEKRQSVAFWCNPISGHATLYWYQQILGQGPKLLIQFQNNGVVDDSQLPKDRFSAERLKGVDSTLKIQPAKLEDSAVYLCASNLARDEQYFGPGTRLTVT.

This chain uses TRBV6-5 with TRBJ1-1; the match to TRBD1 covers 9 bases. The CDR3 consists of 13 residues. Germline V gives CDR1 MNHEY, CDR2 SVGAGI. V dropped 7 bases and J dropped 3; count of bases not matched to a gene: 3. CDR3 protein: CASTRTGDTEAFF. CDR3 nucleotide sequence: TGTGCCAGCACCAGGACAGGGGACACTGAAGCTTTCTTT.

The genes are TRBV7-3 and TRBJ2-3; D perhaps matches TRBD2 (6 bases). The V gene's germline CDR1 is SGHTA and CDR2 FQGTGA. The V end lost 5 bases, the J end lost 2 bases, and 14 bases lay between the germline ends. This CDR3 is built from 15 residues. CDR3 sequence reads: CASSLLGGTTDTQYF. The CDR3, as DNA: TGTGCCAGCAGCCTCCTTGGCGGGACCACAGATACGCAGTATTTT.

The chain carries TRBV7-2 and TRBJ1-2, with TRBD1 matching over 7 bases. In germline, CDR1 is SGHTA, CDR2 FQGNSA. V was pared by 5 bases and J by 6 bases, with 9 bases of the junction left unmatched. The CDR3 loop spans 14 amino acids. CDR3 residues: CASSPGQVVNGYTF. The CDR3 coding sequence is TGTGCCAGCAGCCCAGGACAGGTTGTCAATGGCTACACCTTC. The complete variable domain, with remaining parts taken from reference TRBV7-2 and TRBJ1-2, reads GAGVSQSPSNKVTEKGKDVELRCDPISGHTALYWYRQSLGQGLEFLIYFQGNSAPDKSGLPSDRFSAERTGGSVSTLTIQRTQQEDSAVYLCASSPGQVVNGYTFGSGTRLTVV.

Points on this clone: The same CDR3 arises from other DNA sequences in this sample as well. The CDR3 region is CASSIVGQGQETQYF. CDR3 DNA: TGTGCCAGTAGTATAGTGGGGCAGGGTCAAGAGACCCAGTACTTC. The genes are TRBV19 and TRBJ2-5, with D possibly matching TRBD1 (5 bases). The CDR3 extends over 15 amino acids. Trimming shortened V by 1 base and J by 2 bases, and 11 bases separated the two germline ends. Germline V gives CDR1 LNHDA, CDR2 SQIVND (reference sequence).

The CDR3 coding sequence is TGTGCCAGCAGCACCCACAGCACGTTGGTTGAAGCTTTCTTT. Translation: CASSTHSTLVEAFF. The V gene is TRBV7-2, the J gene TRBJ1-1; D gene unclear. Germline values: CDR1 SGHTA, CDR2 FQGNSA. This CDR3 is built from 14 residues. Trimming stripped 5 bases from V and 7 bases from J, with 17 bases between.